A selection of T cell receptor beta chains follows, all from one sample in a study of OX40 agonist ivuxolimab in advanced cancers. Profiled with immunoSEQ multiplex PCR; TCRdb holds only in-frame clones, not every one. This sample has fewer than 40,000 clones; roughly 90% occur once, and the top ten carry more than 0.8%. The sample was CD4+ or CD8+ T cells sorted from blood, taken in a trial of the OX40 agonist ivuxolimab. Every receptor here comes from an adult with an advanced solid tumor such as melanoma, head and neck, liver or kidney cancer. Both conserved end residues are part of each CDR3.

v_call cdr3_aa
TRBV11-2 CASQRTANTGELFF
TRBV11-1 CASSYSGGASMKFF
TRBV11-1 CASSLVDRGPDEQYF
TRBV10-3 CAISRGTGADTQYF
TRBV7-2 CASSPRAQSNYGYTF
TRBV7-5 CVRFDRPIVGEKLFF
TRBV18 CASSTRQGQDEQYF
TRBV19 CASSTGTGYYEQYF
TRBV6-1 CASSESSVTQYF
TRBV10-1 CASQGIAGVDEQFF
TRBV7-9 CASSPLDGGTNEKLFF
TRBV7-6 CASSPLPGLAGSNEQFF
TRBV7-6 CASSPDLWDRDYGYTF
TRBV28 CASTTSPRGELFF
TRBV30 CAWGGQGLFGSPLHF
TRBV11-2 CASSLSGRGLQIMNTEAFF
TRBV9 CASSVRAGGRHNEQFF
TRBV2 CASSAMGGQTGLTYEQYF
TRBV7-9 CASSLREFGTGNTGELFF
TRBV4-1 CASSQRQGGQPQHF
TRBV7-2 CASSLRRAPHNEQFF
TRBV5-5 CASSLVPSQPQHF
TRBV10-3 CAISGAANTEAFF
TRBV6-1 CASRGQGAGNYGYTF
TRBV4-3 CASSRESGLASGELFF
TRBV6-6 CASSTSGNYEQYF
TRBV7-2 CASSTHRDPRDTQYF
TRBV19 CASSPALKETQYF
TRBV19 CASSISGTGEYSNQPQHF
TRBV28 CASSSDRLPPETQYF
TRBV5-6 CASALRAGGYEQYF
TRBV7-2 CASSSQTSGSYEQYF
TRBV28 CASREPGTGEEKLFF
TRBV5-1 CASSFGPADTQYF
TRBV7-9 CASSLERGSNEKLFF
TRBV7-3 CASTFGDGANYGYTF
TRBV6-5 CASSYWPSGSYEQYF
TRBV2 CASSKDGTVYGYTF
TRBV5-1 CASGGTPADTQYF
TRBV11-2 CASSWGQNNSPLHF
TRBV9 CASSASDRGSYGYTF
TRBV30 CALDIASGQPQHF
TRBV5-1 CASSRETQRGSSYEQYF
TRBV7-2 CASSLRTGGAYGYTF
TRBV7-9 CASRPARARSYEQYF
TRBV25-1 CASSDRPGRRETQYF
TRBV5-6 CASSLGGQGNTEAFF
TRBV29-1 CSVEQGKGRVETQYF
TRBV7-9 CASSLSAITLHF
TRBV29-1 CSVEVAGLSTEAFF
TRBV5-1 CASSLEVSTGELFF
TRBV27 CASSFTLAAYNEQFF
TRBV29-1 CSVAQGFGAFF
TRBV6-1 CASSEMQMSFF
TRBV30 CAWTRDSNYGYTF